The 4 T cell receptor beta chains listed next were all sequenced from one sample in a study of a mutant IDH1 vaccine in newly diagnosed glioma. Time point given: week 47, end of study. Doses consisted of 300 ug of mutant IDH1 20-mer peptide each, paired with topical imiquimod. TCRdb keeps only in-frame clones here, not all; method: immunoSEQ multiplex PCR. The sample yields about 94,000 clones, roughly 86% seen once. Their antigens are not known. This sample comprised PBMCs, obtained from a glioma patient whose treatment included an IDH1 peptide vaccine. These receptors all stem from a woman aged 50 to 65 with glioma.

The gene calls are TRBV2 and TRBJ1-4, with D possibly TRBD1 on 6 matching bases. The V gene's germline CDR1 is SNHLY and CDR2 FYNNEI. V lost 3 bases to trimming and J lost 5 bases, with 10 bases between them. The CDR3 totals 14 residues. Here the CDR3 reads CASSDGQSNEKLFF. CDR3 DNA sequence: TGTGCCAGCAGTGATGGACAGAGCAATGAAAAACTGTTTTTT.

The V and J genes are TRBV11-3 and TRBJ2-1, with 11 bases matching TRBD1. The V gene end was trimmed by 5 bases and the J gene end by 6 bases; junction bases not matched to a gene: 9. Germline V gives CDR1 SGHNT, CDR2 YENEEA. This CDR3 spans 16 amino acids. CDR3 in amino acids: CASSPGQGAGGNEQFF. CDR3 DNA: TGTGCCAGCAGCCCAGGACAGGGGGCAGGCGGCAATGAGCAGTTCTTC.

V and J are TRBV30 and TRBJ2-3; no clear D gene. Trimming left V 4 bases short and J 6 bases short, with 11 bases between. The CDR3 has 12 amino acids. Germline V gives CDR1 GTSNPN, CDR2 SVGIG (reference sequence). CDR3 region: CAWMASADTQYF. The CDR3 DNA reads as TGTGCCTGGATGGCGAGCGCGGATACGCAGTATTTT.

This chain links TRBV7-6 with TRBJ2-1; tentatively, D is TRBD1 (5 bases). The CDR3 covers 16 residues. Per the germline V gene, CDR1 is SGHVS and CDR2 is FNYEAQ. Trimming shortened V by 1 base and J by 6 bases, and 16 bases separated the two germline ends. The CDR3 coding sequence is TGTGCCAGCAGCTTAGAGGCAGGGCGTTTCCTCAATGAGCAGTTCTTC. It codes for CASSLEAGRFLNEQFF.